Described below is a single T cell receptor (beta chain) sequence and its context. This entry is derived from a study of blood T cell repertoires in COVID-19. In the study overall: Collection of acute and convalescent COVID-19 samples took place in the United States, Italy and Spain. Nucleic acid was either cDNA or gDNA, and it came from T cells, B-cell-depleted T cells, or PBMCs.

V was clipped by 5 bases and J by 1 base, with 5 bases between them. CDR3 length: 13 residues. In the original workflow: Amplification of reference gene primers was used by the study to estimate nucleated cell counts. Repertoires were generated with immunoSEQ multiplex PCR, while TCRdb's copy carries only in-frame clones and drops some. For V, J and clone size, that table is used; D and trimming come from the DNA. Here the sample spans 200,000 to 250,000 clones, 80% to 90% being singletons. V usage is TRBV12-3 or TRBV12-4 and J usage is TRBJ2-2; D is unclear. The sample taken for sequencing was peripheral blood. The source is a man aged 45 to 65 who had recovered from COVID-19. Here the CDR3 DNA reads TGTGCCAGCAGTCACAGGAACACCGGGGAGCTGTTTTTT. Translating it yields CASSHRNTGELFF.